This section outlines one TCR beta chain sequence together with its context. Antigen: not known. The source of the sample is a study of PD-1 blockade in mismatch repair-deficient tumors. The assay was immunoSEQ multiplex PCR, and TCRdb's table has in-frame clones only and misses some. Here the sample spans around 120,000 clones, more than 85% being singletons. CDR1 is ENHRY, CDR2 SYGVKD, per germline. The CDR3 spans 16 residues. V gave up 6 bases and J gave up 0 bases, with 17 bases separating them. Findings and caveats of the study: Tumor-resident clones, often undetectable pretreatment in blood, expanded then contracted after pembrolizumab.

The origin of this receptor is an adult with mismatch repair-deficient cancer. This specimen consisted of peripheral blood, obtained 44 weeks after starting pembrolizumab. The chain is built from TRBV10-3 and TRBJ2-5, with D perhaps given as TRBD1 or TRBD2 (5 bases each). As DNA, the CDR3 is TGTGCCATCAGCCGAGGGACCCAGAAGTACCAAGAGACCCAGTACTTC. Translation gives CAISRGTQKYQETQYF.